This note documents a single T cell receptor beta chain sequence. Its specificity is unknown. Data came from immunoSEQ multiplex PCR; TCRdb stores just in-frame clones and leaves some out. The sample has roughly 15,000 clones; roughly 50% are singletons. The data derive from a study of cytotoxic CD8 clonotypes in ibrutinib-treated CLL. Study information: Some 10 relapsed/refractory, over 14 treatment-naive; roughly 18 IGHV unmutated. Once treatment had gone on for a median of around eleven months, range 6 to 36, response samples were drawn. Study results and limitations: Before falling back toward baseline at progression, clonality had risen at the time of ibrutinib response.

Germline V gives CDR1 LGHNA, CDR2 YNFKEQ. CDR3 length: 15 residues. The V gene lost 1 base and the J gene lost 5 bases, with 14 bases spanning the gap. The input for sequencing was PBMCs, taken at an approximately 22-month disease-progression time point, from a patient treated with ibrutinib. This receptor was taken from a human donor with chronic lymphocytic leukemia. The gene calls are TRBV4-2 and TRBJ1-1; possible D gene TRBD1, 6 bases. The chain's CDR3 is CASSQARGLGTEAFF. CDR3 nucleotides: TGTGCCAGCAGCCAAGCGAGGGGGTTGGGGACTGAAGCTTTCTTT.